This T cell receptor beta chain was captured in a study of T cells in localized non-small cell lung cancer. V lost 1 base, J lost 1 base, and 8 bases lay in between. The CDR3 totals 14 residues. CDR1 and CDR2 from the germline V gene are SGDLS and YYNGEE. This clone turned up a few times. Measured with immunoSEQ multiplex PCR; TCRdb has only the in-frame clones, and not every one. The sample carries about 4,800 clones, 50% to 60% recorded once. The clonotype originates from a male donor aged 60 or older with stage I squamous cell lung carcinoma. The chain has TRBV9 and TRBJ2-5, with D tentatively TRBD1 or TRBD2 (5 bases each). The sample was lymph node tissue, taken before any cancer treatment. Here the CDR3 reads CASSVTGTQETQYF. The CDR3 nucleotides read TGTGCCAGCAGCGTAACCGGGACCCAAGAGACCCAGTACTTC.